The next 32 T cell receptor beta chains were all read from a single sample in a study of metastatic and nonmetastatic thyroid tumors. Nobody among the patients had been given any treatment before thyroid surgery. TCRdb re-clonotyped the PCR reads via MiXCR. The sample holds 4,000 to 5,000 clones, almost 30% seen once. Sequences were obtained from adjacent normal tissue. The origin of the receptors is a male donor with papillary thyroid cancer or a benign thyroid nodule (not recorded which). Some clones in this sample may be carry-over from other donors' samples.

This chain connects TRBV5-1 to TRBJ2-3, with TRBD1 matching over 9 bases. The CDR3 totals 12 residues. Per the germline V gene, CDR1 is SGHRS and CDR2 is YFSETQ. J lost 9 bases, V lost 4 bases, and 3 bases had no gene match. Written as DNA, the CDR3 is TGCGCCAGCAGCGCCGGGACAGGGACGCAGTATTTT. Protein sequence: CASSAGTGTQYF.

The table lists this clone with a few counts. The junction departs from germline at one end; a sequencing error may be responsible. The CDR3 region has the DNA TGCGCCAGCACCCCGGGGCAGGGGGCGAACACTGAAGCTTTCTTT. Its translation: CASTPGQGANTEAFF. The chain combines TRBV6-9 with TRBJ1-1, with 8 bases fitting TRBD1. Germline CDR1 MNHGY, CDR2 SVAAGI. This CDR3 contains 15 residues.

The V and J genes are TRBV29-1 and TRBJ2-7; 10 bases agree with TRBD2. Germline V CDR1 and CDR2: SQVTM, ANQGSEA. Trimming at V came to 6 bases and at J to 3 bases, leaving 5 bases not matched to a gene. The CDR3 totals 13 residues. The CDR3: CSVYSGRSYEQYF. The CDR3 DNA reads TGCAGCGTCTATAGCGGGAGGAGCTACGAGCAGTACTTC.

This clone was seen a few times. The rearrangement uses TRBV6-5 and TRBJ1-2, with 12 bases that match TRBD1. J lost 7 bases, V lost 4 bases, and 13 bases had no gene match. Germline loops: CDR1 MNHEY, CDR2 SVGAGI. CDR3 size: 17 residues. The CDR3 DNA is TGTGCCAGCAGTTTTAACTTTTGGGACAGGGGGCAGAGTGGCTACACCTTC. It specifies CASSFNFWDRGQSGYTF.

This rearrangement joins TRBV11-3 to TRBJ2-7, with 8 bases aligning to TRBD1. This CDR3 spans 13 amino acids. V lost 5 bases, J lost 6 bases, and 6 bases stayed unmatched. Germline assignment: CDR1 SGHNT and CDR2 YENEEA. The CDR3 reads CASSPGTGGEQYF. The CDR3 DNA follows: TGTGCCAGCAGCCCGGGGACAGGAGGCGAGCAGTACTTC.

In its sample, this clone is medium-sized. The chain has TRBV14 and TRBJ1-6; D is ambiguous. From germline, CDR1 is SGHDN and CDR2 FVKESK. The CDR3 runs to 13 residues. V was trimmed by 1 base and J by 8 bases, leaving 6 bases between them. The CDR3 loop reads CASSQVRDSPLHF. The CDR3, as DNA: TGTGCCAGCAGCCAAGTGCGCGATTCACCCCTCCACTTT.

This clone is judged medium-sized. The rearrangement links TRBV19 to TRBJ1-1; a possible D gene is TRBD1 (6 bases). V lost 5 bases to trimming and J lost 3 bases, with 19 bases between them. The CDR3 contains 16 residues. The germline V gene has CDR1 LNHDA and CDR2 SQIVND (reference sequence). The CDR3 region has the DNA TGTGCCAGTAGTTCAAGGGGGGGGAGCTGGGACACTGAAGCTTTCTTT. Amino acid sequence: CASSSRGGSWDTEAFF. The whole variable domain, remainder taken from reference TRBV19 and TRBJ1-1, is DGGITQSPKYLFRKEGQNVTLSCEQNLNHDAMYWYRQDPGQGLRLIYYSQIVNDFQKGDIAEGYSVSREKKESFPLTVTSAQKNPTAFYLCASSSRGGSWDTEAFFGQGTRLTVV.

V usage is TRBV6-6 and J usage is TRBJ2-7; TRBD2 matches at 10 bases. After removal of 6 bases from V and 0 bases from J, the junction contained 5 bases not matched to a gene. This CDR3 spans 15 amino acids. Germline CDR1 MNHNY, CDR2 SVGAGI (reference sequence). CDR3 nucleotides: TGTGCCAGCAGCTTACGGACTAGCGGCTCCTACGAGCAGTACTTC. It encodes CASSLRTSGSYEQYF.

Judged by abundance, this clone is medium-sized. The V call is TRBV29-1, the J call TRBJ1-2; 8 bases match TRBD1. In germline, CDR1 is SQVTM, CDR2 ANQGSEA. Losses at the gene ends were 6 bases for V and 4 bases for J; bases not matched to a gene: 16. The CDR3 totals 16 residues. CDR3 residues: CSVVGSLAGGRYGYTF. DNA for the CDR3: TGCAGCGTCGTAGGGTCCCTAGCAGGGGGCCGCTATGGCTACACCTTC.

The J gene is TRBJ2-7, the V gene TRBV19; D perhaps matches TRBD2 (6 bases). There are 13 residues in the CDR3. The germline V gene has CDR1 LNHDA and CDR2 SQIVND (reference sequence). V was clipped by 6 bases and J by 4 bases, with 13 bases between them. The CDR3 sequence is CASSRQGGYEQYF. The CDR3 DNA reads as TGTGCCAGTAGCCGACAAGGAGGGTACGAGCAGTACTTC.

This rearrangement joins TRBV7-8 to TRBJ2-7; 11 bases line up with TRBD2. The CDR3 is made up of 18 amino acids. The V gene's germline CDR1 is SGHVS and CDR2 FQNEAQ. With 1 base clipped from V and 2 bases from J, the junction kept 10 bases outside the gene matches. This CDR3 is CASSLVGSLAGGTYEQYF. In nucleotides, the CDR3 is TGTGCCAGCAGCTTAGTGGGAAGTCTAGCGGGAGGAACCTACGAGCAGTACTTC.

This clone is labeled medium-sized. A much larger clone differs from this one at a single base, so this may be a read error. The chain is built from TRBV6-1 and TRBJ2-7, with 10 nucleotides matching TRBD1. Germline lookup yields CDR1 MNHNS and CDR2 SASEGT. The CDR3 is 13 amino acids. CDR3 residues: CASPGTGDYERYF. CDR3 sequence (DNA): TGTGCCAGCCCCGGGACAGGGGATTACGAGCGGTACTTC.

The J gene is TRBJ1-1, the V gene TRBV20-1; maybe TRBD1 (6 bases). Trimming took off 0 bases at V and 3 bases at J, with 11 bases between the two ends. Germline CDR1 and CDR2: DFQATT and SNEGSKA (reference sequence). The CDR3 length is 14 residues. This CDR3 is CSARDGAGDTEAFF. DNA for the CDR3: TGCAGTGCTAGAGATGGGGCAGGGGACACTGAAGCTTTCTTT.

This clone rates as medium-sized. Distinct nucleotide sequences in the sample also encode this CDR3. The chain links TRBV18 to TRBJ1-5; D is possibly TRBD1 (6 bases). The V and J ends lost 5 bases and 0 bases respectively, with 14 bases between them. CDR1 and CDR2 (germline): KGHSH, LQKENI. CDR3 length: 16 residues. The CDR3 is CASSGGGTNSNQPQHF. CDR3 nucleotide sequence: TGTGCCAGCTCAGGGGGGGGCACAAATAGCAATCAGCCCCAGCATTTT.

This clone was detected a few times. The chain is built from TRBV6-1 and TRBJ1-2; 7 positions agree with TRBD1. V shed 5 bases and J 6 bases; nucleotides not matched to a gene: 6. Germline V CDR1 and CDR2: MNHNS, SASEGT. The CDR3 runs to 13 residues. As DNA, the CDR3 is TGTGCCAGCAGTCCCAGGGGGACCGATGGCTACACCTTC. It translates to CASSPRGTDGYTF.

The rearrangement links TRBV20-1 to TRBJ2-2; D perhaps matches TRBD2 (7 bases). Germline V gives CDR1 DFQATT, CDR2 SNEGSKA (reference sequence). V lost 2 bases to trimming and J lost 7 bases, with 20 bases between them. This CDR3 spans 16 amino acids. CDR3 nucleotide sequence: TGCAGTGCTAGACCCCGGATACGGGGGGCCCGCGGGGAGCTGTTTTTT. Protein sequence: CSARPRIRGARGELFF.

The chain joins TRBV5-1 to TRBJ2-5; no clear D gene. Germline lookup yields CDR1 SGHRS and CDR2 YFSETQ. The CDR3 has 16 amino acids. V lost 3 bases to trimming and J lost 5 bases, with 20 bases between them. This CDR3 reads CASSSEIGGGWETQYF. In DNA form, the CDR3 reads TGCGCCAGCAGCTCGGAAATAGGCGGCGGTTGGGAGACCCAGTACTTC.

The table lists this clone with a few counts. The genes are TRBV27 and TRBJ1-2, with 7 bases aligning to TRBD1. The CDR3 loop spans 14 amino acids. The V gene end was trimmed by 0 bases and the J gene end by 4 bases; junction bases not matched to a gene: 2. Germline lookup yields CDR1 MNHEY and CDR2 SMNVEV (reference sequence). DNA of the CDR3: TGTGCCAGCAGTTTATCACCAGGGGGCTATGGCTACACCTTC. Translated, it gives CASSLSPGGYGYTF.

This clone is medium-sized by share. V and J are TRBV20-1 and TRBJ2-3; D assignment may be TRBD1 or TRBD2 (5 bases each). The CDR3 sequence is 16 residues long. V was clipped by 3 bases and J by 6 bases, with 22 bases between them. Germline loops: CDR1 DFQATT, CDR2 SNEGSKA (reference sequence). CDR3 DNA: TGCAGTGCTAGCAATGGGGCGGACACGACTATCGATACGCAGTATTTT. This encodes CSASNGADTTIDTQYF.

This clone came up once. This same CDR3 is encoded by further DNA sequences in the sample. This rearrangement joins TRBV11-2 to TRBJ2-3; no firm D call. Germline values: CDR1 SGHAT, CDR2 FQNNGV. The CDR3 totals 13 residues. Trimming took 0 bases from V and 3 from J, leaving 4 bases between them. The CDR3, as DNA: TGTGCCAGCAGCTTAGATGTAACAGATACGCAGTATTTT. It specifies CASSLDVTDTQYF.

This clone is labeled as medium-sized. J is TRBJ2-5 and V is TRBV5-1; 8 bases map to TRBD2. The CDR3 length is 13 residues. V was clipped by 7 bases and J by 4 bases; unmatched bases: 6. The germline CDR1 and CDR2 sequences are SGHRS and YFSETQ. CDR3 DNA sequence: TGCGCCAGCGCCGGGGGGGTTGGAGAGACCCAGTACTTC. This encodes CASAGGVGETQYF.

Judged by abundance, this clone is large. V and J are TRBV28 and TRBJ2-7; D might be TRBD1 or TRBD2, each matching 5 bases. The CDR3 covers 14 residues. Germline loops: CDR1 MDHEN, CDR2 SYDVKM. V shed 3 bases and J shed 1 base, with 10 bases lying between them. The CDR3 region is CASSFEGFSYEQYF. In DNA form, the CDR3 reads TGTGCCAGCAGTTTTGAGGGGTTTTCCTACGAGCAGTACTTC. The full variable domain, completed using reference TRBV28 and TRBJ2-7, is DVKVTQSSRYLVKRTGEKVFLECVQDMDHENMFWYRQDPGLGLRLIYFSYDVKMKEKGDIPEGYSVSREKKERFSLILESASTNQTSMYLCASSFEGFSYEQYFGPGTRLTVT.

V and J are TRBV27 and TRBJ2-1; D might be TRBD1 or TRBD2, each matching 5 bases. The CDR3 sequence is 16 residues long. The V gene's germline CDR1 is MNHEY and CDR2 SMNVEV (reference sequence). Trimming took 3 bases from V and 8 from J, leaving 20 bases between them. This chain's CDR3 is CASSFVGTPRVHEQFF. For the CDR3, the DNA is TGTGCCAGCAGTTTCGTCGGGACGCCCAGGGTACATGAGCAGTTCTTC.

The rearrangement uses TRBV20-1 and TRBJ2-2, with D tentatively TRBD2 (5 bases). The CDR3 covers 16 residues. The germline V gene has CDR1 DFQATT and CDR2 SNEGSKA (reference sequence). The V gene lost 0 bases and the J gene lost 0 bases, with 11 bases spanning the gap. CDR3 DNA: TGCAGTGCTAGAGATGCGCGGGCCTCGAACACCGGGGAGCTGTTTTTT. Translated: CSARDARASNTGELFF.

A few counts support this clone. This chain links TRBV20-1 with TRBJ1-4, with D possibly TRBD1 on 6 matching bases. CDR1 is DFQATT and CDR2 is SNEGSKA in the germline V gene (reference sequence). V was pared by 4 bases and J by 8 bases, with 14 bases between. The CDR3 consists of 13 residues. CDR3 loop: CSAIQGYGEKLFF. The CDR3 nucleotides read TGCAGTGCTATACAGGGTTATGGGGAAAAACTGTTTTTT.

The chain is built from TRBV5-5 and TRBJ1-2, with 8 bases that match TRBD1. This CDR3 spans 14 amino acids. Germline CDR1 SGHKS, CDR2 YYEKEE (reference sequence). V lost 0 bases and J lost 7; bases outside the gene matches: 5. Here the CDR3 DNA reads TGTGCCAGCAGCTTGGAGGCAGGGACAGGTGGCTACACCTTC. It codes for CASSLEAGTGGYTF. The full variable domain, rest sourced from reference TRBV5-5 and TRBJ1-2, is DAGVTQSPTHLIKTRGQQVTLRCSPISGHKSVSWYQQVLGQGPQFIFQYYEKEERGRGNFPDRFSARQFPNYSSELNVNALLLGDSALYLCASSLEAGTGGYTFGSGTRLTVV.

This chain joins TRBV5-1 and TRBJ2-7; 9 bases are a match to TRBD2. The germline V gene has CDR1 SGHRS and CDR2 YFSETQ. With 1 base clipped from V and 3 bases from J, the junction kept 14 bases outside the gene matches. The CDR3 length is 18 residues. For the CDR3, the DNA is TGCGCCAGCAGCTTGACCTCGGCTAGGAGCGGGGGGAACTACGAGCAGTACTTC. Encoded protein: CASSLTSARSGGNYEQYF.

By share, this clone counts as medium-sized. The V call is TRBV6-5, the J call TRBJ1-5, with D possibly being TRBD1 (5 bases). The CDR3 consists of 17 residues. V shed 2 bases and J shed 1 base, with 15 bases lying between them. Per germline, CDR1 MNHEY and CDR2 SVGAGI. CDR3 sequence (DNA): TGTGCCAGCAGTTACCCCGGGGCCTACGGGAGCAATCAGCCCCAGCATTTT. Residues: CASSYPGAYGSNQPQHF.

The V gene is TRBV7-8, the J gene TRBJ1-5, with 9 bases identical to TRBD1. The CDR3 is 16 amino acids. The germline V gene encodes CDR1 SGHVS and CDR2 FQNEAQ. The ends lost 1 base at V and 4 bases at J; junction bases unmatched: 5. CDR3 sequence reads: CASSLDGTGRNQPQHF. CDR3 bases: TGTGCCAGCAGCTTAGATGGGACAGGGAGAAATCAGCCCCAGCATTTT.

In this sample, this clone is medium-sized. This chain links TRBV7-3 with TRBJ2-1, with D unclear. The germline V and J ends were trimmed by 5 bases and 1 base, with 15 bases remaining between them. CDR1 SGHTA and CDR2 FQGTGA come from the germline V gene. This CDR3 is 16 amino acids long. CDR3 protein: CASSPTVSSSYNEQFF. As DNA, the CDR3 is TGTGCCAGCAGCCCGACTGTGAGCTCGTCCTACAATGAGCAGTTCTTC.

The chain joins TRBV14 to TRBJ2-5, with no clear D. The CDR3 extends over 14 amino acids. V was shortened by 3 bases and J by 7 bases, with 15 bases between the two germline ends. Germline CDR1 reads SGHDN; CDR2 reads FVKESK. The CDR3 DNA reads TGTGCCAGCAGCCATTACGGTTCCCGCGGGACCCAGTACTTC. Translating gives CASSHYGSRGTQYF.

The rearrangement links TRBV12-3 or TRBV12-4 to TRBJ1-1; TRBD1 might be the D (5 bases). The CDR3 totals 12 residues. V lost 3 bases, J lost 6 bases, and 8 bases lay in between. This CDR3 reads CASSFGGAEAFF. As DNA, the CDR3 is TGTGCCAGCAGTTTTGGGGGGGCTGAAGCTTTCTTT.